Following are 29 T cell receptor beta chains from one sample sequenced in a study of CD8 T cells in ankylosing spondylitis. Their recognized antigens are unknown. TCRdb processed the 5' RACE reads anew with MiXCR; each CDR3 protein has one entry. The sample records more than 100,000 distinct CDR3 sequences, approximately 17% being singletons. Study-level findings and limits: For ankylosing spondylitis blood, a TCR beta motif of roughly 8 highly homologous variants appeared characteristic.

The sequenced sample consisted of blood, either unsorted or a sorted T cell fraction (not recorded which). The receptors were gathered from a male donor with ankylosing spondylitis.

This clonotype has only a few counts. The chain is built from TRBV27 and TRBJ2-1; D gene ambiguous. V lost 0 bases and J 5 bases, leaving 2 bases between the germline ends. This CDR3 is built from 12 residues. From germline, CDR1 is MNHEY and CDR2 SMNVEV (reference sequence). The CDR3 protein is CASSLSDNEQFF. The CDR3 coding sequence is TGTGCCAGCAGTTTATCAGACAATGAGCAGTTCTTC.

The sample holds a few counts of this clonotype. The V call is TRBV5-1, the J call TRBJ1-1, with D hard to call. Per germline, CDR1 SGHRS and CDR2 YFSETQ. Between the trimmed V and J ends, which lost 5 bases and 8 bases, there was a span of 10 bases. This CDR3 contains 11 residues. In nucleotides, the CDR3 is TGCGCCAGCAGAGAGTCTGGGGAAGCTTTCTTT. This codes for CASRESGEAFF.

The rearrangement uses TRBV7-9 and TRBJ2-1, with TRBD2 matching 7 bases. The germline V gene encodes CDR1 SEHNR and CDR2 FQNEAQ (reference sequence). With 1 base clipped from V and 7 bases from J, the junction kept 10 bases outside the gene matches. The CDR3 has 16 residues. DNA for the CDR3: TGTGCCAGCAGCTTAGGGGCGGGAGAGAATTATAATGAGCAGTTCTTC. Protein: CASSLGAGENYNEQFF.

This clonotype was counted a few times. The chain employs TRBV27 and TRBJ2-2, with D unclear. Germline V gives CDR1 MNHEY, CDR2 SMNVEV (reference sequence). The CDR3 extends over 13 amino acids. With 2 bases removed from V and 4 bases from J, the gap between germline ends came to 5 bases. For the CDR3, the DNA is TGTGCCAGCAGTTTACCGGGCACCGGGGAGCTGTTTTTT. Translated, it gives CASSLPGTGELFF.

The CDR3 coding sequence is TGTGCCAGCAGCGTAGGAGCCACAGGAGTTGGCGACGAGCAGTACTTC. This encodes CASSVGATGVGDEQYF. This chain uses TRBV9 with TRBJ2-7; possibly TRBD1 for D (5 bases). Per the germline V gene, CDR1 is SGDLS and CDR2 is YYNGEE. V was pared by 0 bases and J by 5 bases, with 18 bases between. The CDR3 sequence is 16 residues long.

The chain is built from TRBV9 and TRBJ2-1, with D perhaps assigned TRBD1 or TRBD2 (6 bases each). Trimming stripped 6 bases from V and 10 bases from J, with 14 bases between. This CDR3 spans 12 amino acids. Germline V gene lookup returns CDR1 SGDLS and CDR2 YYNGEE. The CDR3 sequence is CASNRDSGEQFF. The CDR3 nucleotides read TGTGCCAGCAACAGGGACTCGGGGGAGCAGTTCTTC.

This clonotype was picked up many times. The chain links TRBV10-2 to TRBJ1-5; D ambiguous. V was clipped by 0 bases and J by 0 bases, with 12 bases between them. There are 17 residues in the CDR3. CDR1 is WSHSY, CDR2 SAAADI, per germline. The chain's CDR3 is CASSESAAVNSNQPQHF. In nucleotides, the CDR3 is TGCGCCAGCAGTGAGTCAGCGGCAGTAAATAGCAATCAGCCCCAGCATTTT.

This chain connects TRBV15 to TRBJ1-3, with D perhaps TRBD1 (5 bases). The V end lost 11 bases, the J end lost 0 bases, and 11 bases lay between the germline ends. This CDR3 spans 13 amino acids. Germline CDR1 and CDR2: LNHNV and YYDKDF (reference sequence). DNA of the CDR3: TGTGCCTCGGGACCGAGCTCTGGAAACACCATATATTTT. Protein sequence: CASGPSSGNTIYF.

This clonotype occurred a few times. V is TRBV5-6 and J is TRBJ2-1, with TRBD1 matching over 10 bases. The CDR3 totals 16 residues. V dropped 4 bases and J dropped 8; count of bases not matched to a gene: 12. From germline, CDR1 is SGHDT and CDR2 YYEEEE. The CDR3: CASSAPGTGVGDEQFF. CDR3 coding DNA: TGTGCCAGCAGCGCGCCCGGGACAGGGGTCGGGGATGAGCAGTTCTTC. The entire variable domain, with the rest obtained from reference TRBV5-6 and TRBJ2-1, is as follows: DAGVTQSPTHLIKTRGQQVTLRCSPKSGHDTVSWYQQALGQGPQFIFQYYEEEERQRGNFPDRFSGHQFPNYSSELNVNALLLGDSALYLCASSAPGTGVGDEQFFGPGTRLTVL.

The V and J genes are TRBV1 and TRBJ1-1; the DNA was not compared with TRBD1, the D call given in the table. TRBV1 has pseudogene status. The CDR3 consists of 13 residues. The CDR3 spells CTSSQAGFSEAFF. The CDR3 bases are TGCACCAGCAGCCAAGCAGGGTTTTCTGAAGCTTTCTTT.

For the CDR3, the DNA is TGTGCCAGCAGCCAAGTTACTCCGGGACATGAAAAACTGTTTTTT. This gives the protein CASSQVTPGHEKLFF. The gene calls are TRBV14 and TRBJ1-4; D may be TRBD1 (5 bases). The CDR3 contains 15 residues. Trimming removed 1 base from V and 6 bases from J, with 12 bases in between. From germline, CDR1 is SGHDN and CDR2 FVKESK. Full variable domain (outside the CDR3, taken from reference TRBV14 and TRBJ1-4): EAGVTQFPSHSVIEKGQTVTLRCDPISGHDNLYWYRRVMGKEIKFLLHFVKESKQDESGMPNNRFLAERTGGTYSTLKVQPAELEDSGVYFCASSQVTPGHEKLFFGSGTQLSVL.

J is TRBJ1-5 and V is TRBV4-1, with D uncertain. Trimming shortened V by 4 bases and J by 0 bases, and 10 bases separated the two germline ends. The V gene's germline CDR1 is MGHRA and CDR2 YSYEKL. This CDR3 contains 15 residues. The CDR3 DNA follows: TGCGCCAGCAGCCCTACGATTAATAGCAATCAGCCCCAGCATTTT. Its translation: CASSPTINSNQPQHF.

This clonotype was detected only a few times. The V gene is TRBV7-9, the J gene TRBJ2-1, with 7 bases matching TRBD2. The J segment lost 6 bases and the V segment lost 8 bases, leaving 16 bases of the junction unmatched. The CDR3 has 16 residues. CDR1 and CDR2 from the germline V gene are SEHNR and FQNEAQ (reference sequence). CDR3 DNA: TGTGCCAGCGGCCCACCCATACAGCGGGATGTCAATGAGCAGTTCTTC. As protein: CASGPPIQRDVNEQFF.

This clonotype was counted between two and nine times. J is TRBJ2-7 and V is TRBV4-2; 8 nucleotides agree with TRBD1. The J segment lost 0 bases and the V segment lost 0 bases, leaving 13 bases of the junction unmatched. The CDR3 consists of 19 residues. Germline V lookup: CDR1 LGHNA, CDR2 YNFKEQ. CDR3 sequence (DNA): TGTGCCAGCAGCCAAGAGTTGTACAGGGGGGCAACTTACTCCTACGAGCAGTACTTC. This encodes CASSQELYRGATYSYEQYF.

This chain links TRBV7-9 with TRBJ2-3; 7 bases line up with TRBD2. This CDR3 contains 14 residues. Germline V lookup: CDR1 SEHNR, CDR2 FQNEAQ (reference sequence). Trimming removed 5 bases from V and 6 bases from J; junction bases left unmatched: 8. CDR3 residues: CASSPSGFIDTQYF. The CDR3 DNA follows: TGTGCCAGCAGCCCTAGCGGATTTATCGATACGCAGTATTTT.

This chain joins TRBV5-6 and TRBJ1-2; 9 positions agree with TRBD1. Trimming cost V 3 bases and J 8 bases; bases outside gene matches: 5. Germline CDR1 reads SGHDT; CDR2 reads YYEEEE. The CDR3 spans 13 residues. The CDR3, as DNA: TGTGCCAGCAGCTGGGACAGGGTGGGAGGCTACACCTTC. It translates to CASSWDRVGGYTF.

The gene calls are TRBV3-1 and TRBJ1-5; tentative D call: TRBD1 (6 bases). This CDR3 region has 17 residues. Trimming pared 4 bases from V and 2 bases from J, leaving 18 bases between. The germline V gene has CDR1 LGHDT and CDR2 YNNKEL (reference sequence). CDR3 sequence reads: CASSPEGDFGGNQPQHF. For the CDR3, the DNA is TGTGCCAGCAGCCCGGAGGGGGACTTTGGAGGCAATCAGCCCCAGCATTTT.

The gene calls are TRBV10-3 and TRBJ1-5; D gene unclear. Germline assignment: CDR1 ENHRY and CDR2 SYGVKD. Trimming took off 3 bases at V and 4 bases at J, with 7 bases between the two ends. The CDR3 covers 13 residues. The CDR3 sequence: CAISDALNQPQHF. The DNA for the CDR3 is TGTGCCATCAGTGACGCTTTGAATCAGCCCCAGCATTTT.

The rearrangement links TRBV4-1 to TRBJ1-2, with TRBD1 identical over 8 bases. This CDR3 comprises 18 residues. After removal of 1 base from V and 4 bases from J, the junction contained 14 bases not matched to a gene. Per germline, CDR1 MGHRA and CDR2 YSYEKL. CDR3 sequence (DNA): TGCGCCAGCAGCCAAGTGAGCAGGGGGACAGGTCTCGGCTATGGCTACACCTTC. Its translation is CASSQVSRGTGLGYGYTF.

This clonotype was counted between two and nine times. This chain joins TRBV7-9 and TRBJ2-4, with 7 positions matching TRBD1. Trimming cost V 4 bases and J 5 bases; bases outside gene matches: 5. CDR1 and CDR2 (germline): SEHNR, FQNEAQ (reference sequence). The CDR3 spans 14 residues. In DNA form, the CDR3 reads TGTGCCAGCAGCTCGACCGGGACAGAAAACATTCAGTACTTC. It translates to CASSSTGTENIQYF.

This clonotype was detected ten times or more. Here the CDR3 DNA reads TGCGCCAGCAGCTTGGGGCTAGCGGCGAACACCGGGGAGCTGTTTTTT. Protein: CASSLGLAANTGELFF. V usage is TRBV5-1 and J usage is TRBJ2-2; 7 nucleotides line up with TRBD2. This CDR3 is 16 amino acids long. Germline-derived CDR1 and CDR2 are SGHRS and YFSETQ. V lost 0 bases to trimming and J lost 0 bases; unmatched junction nucleotides: 2.

The genes are TRBV7-2 and TRBJ2-1; tentatively, D is TRBD1 (5 bases). Between the trimmed V and J ends, which lost 4 bases and 0 bases, there was a span of 10 bases. The CDR3 is 15 residues long. The germline V gene encodes CDR1 SGHTA and CDR2 FQGNSA. This CDR3 reads CASSWGGSSYNEQFF. Here the CDR3 DNA reads TGTGCCAGCAGCTGGGGCGGCAGCTCCTACAATGAGCAGTTCTTC.

This clonotype occurred a few times. This sequence joins TRBV6-2 or TRBV6-3 and TRBJ2-7, with TRBD2 identical over 7 bases. J gave up 0 bases and V 2 bases, and 1 base lay outside the gene matches. CDR3 size: 14 residues. Germline loops: CDR1 MNHEY, CDR2 SVGEGT. The CDR3 DNA follows: TGTGCCAGCAGTTACCTAGCGGACTCCTACGAGCAGTACTTC. Its translation: CASSYLADSYEQYF.

J is TRBJ1-1 and V is TRBV4-1; a weak D match, TRBD1 (5 bases). Germline CDR1 MGHRA, CDR2 YSYEKL. This CDR3 has 15 residues. V dropped 0 bases and J dropped 3 bases, with 11 bases sitting between them. CDR3 sequence (DNA): TGCGCCAGCAGCCAAGACCCAGTAGGGGACACTGAAGCTTTCTTT. Its translation: CASSQDPVGDTEAFF.

This clonotype was recorded a few times. CDR3 bases: TGTGCCAGCAGTTTAGGAGCGGGATATGGTGAGCAGTTCTTC. As protein: CASSLGAGYGEQFF. The chain uses TRBV27 and TRBJ2-1, with TRBD2 identical over 7 bases. This CDR3 spans 14 amino acids. Germline values: CDR1 MNHEY, CDR2 SMNVEV (reference sequence). Germline trimming cut 2 bases from V and 9 bases from J; bases unmatched to any gene: 7.

This clonotype was seen repeatedly, ten times or more. The chain recombines TRBV12-3 or TRBV12-4 with TRBJ2-7, with TRBD1 matching 10 bases. This CDR3 is built from 15 residues. J was trimmed by 3 bases and V by 7 bases; bases with no gene match: 9. The CDR3 sequence: CASIDTRTGGYEQYF. As DNA, the CDR3 is TGTGCCAGCATCGACACCCGGACAGGGGGCTACGAGCAGTACTTC.

Only a few counts were recorded for this clonotype. J is TRBJ1-5 and V is TRBV12-3 or TRBV12-4; unclear D gene. CDR3 size: 16 residues. Trimming shortened V by 7 bases and J by 2 bases, and 18 bases separated the two germline ends. CDR3 sequence (DNA): TGTGCCAGCAACTCGGGAGTTCAAGTGGGCAATCAGCCCCAGCATTTT. Translation gives CASNSGVQVGNQPQHF.

The chain uses TRBV28 and TRBJ1-6; no clear D. Germline CDR1 MDHEN, CDR2 SYDVKM. V was trimmed by 2 bases and J by 7 bases, leaving 6 bases between them. CDR3 length: 13 residues. This CDR3 reads CASSLRLNSPLHF. The CDR3 nucleotides read TGTGCCAGCAGTTTACGGCTCAATTCACCCCTCCACTTT. The entire variable domain, with the rest obtained from reference TRBV28 and TRBJ1-6, is as follows: DVKVTQSSRYLVKRTGEKVFLECVQDMDHENMFWYRQDPGLGLRLIYFSYDVKMKEKGDIPEGYSVSREKKERFSLILESASTNQTSMYLCASSLRLNSPLHFGNGTRLTVT.

The table lists this clonotype with many counts. This chain connects TRBV6-1 to TRBJ2-1; 7 bases map to TRBD1. This CDR3 region has 14 residues. The V gene's germline CDR1 is MNHNS and CDR2 SASEGT. V was clipped by 8 bases and J by 0 bases; unmatched bases: 4. The DNA for the CDR3 is TGTGCCAGCTCGGGGACAGACTCCTACAATGAGCAGTTCTTC. Its protein is CASSGTDSYNEQFF.